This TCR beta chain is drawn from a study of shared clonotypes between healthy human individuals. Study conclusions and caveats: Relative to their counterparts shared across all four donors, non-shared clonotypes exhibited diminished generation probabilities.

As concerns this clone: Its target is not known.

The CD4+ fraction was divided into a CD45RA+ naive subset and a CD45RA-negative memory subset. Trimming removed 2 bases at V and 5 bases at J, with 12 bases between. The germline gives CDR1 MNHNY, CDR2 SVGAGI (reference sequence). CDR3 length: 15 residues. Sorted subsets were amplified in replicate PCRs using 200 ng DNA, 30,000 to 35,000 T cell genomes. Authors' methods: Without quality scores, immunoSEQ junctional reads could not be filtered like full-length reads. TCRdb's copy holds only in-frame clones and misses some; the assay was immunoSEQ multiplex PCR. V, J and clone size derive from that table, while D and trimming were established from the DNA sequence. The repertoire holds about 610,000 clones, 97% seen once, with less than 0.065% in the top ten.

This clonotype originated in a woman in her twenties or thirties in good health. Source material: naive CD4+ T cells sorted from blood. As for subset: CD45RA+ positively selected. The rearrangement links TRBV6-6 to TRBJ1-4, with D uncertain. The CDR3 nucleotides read TGTGCCAGCAGTTACGGAACGGCTAGAAATGAAAAACTGTTTTTT. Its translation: CASSYGTARNEKLFF.